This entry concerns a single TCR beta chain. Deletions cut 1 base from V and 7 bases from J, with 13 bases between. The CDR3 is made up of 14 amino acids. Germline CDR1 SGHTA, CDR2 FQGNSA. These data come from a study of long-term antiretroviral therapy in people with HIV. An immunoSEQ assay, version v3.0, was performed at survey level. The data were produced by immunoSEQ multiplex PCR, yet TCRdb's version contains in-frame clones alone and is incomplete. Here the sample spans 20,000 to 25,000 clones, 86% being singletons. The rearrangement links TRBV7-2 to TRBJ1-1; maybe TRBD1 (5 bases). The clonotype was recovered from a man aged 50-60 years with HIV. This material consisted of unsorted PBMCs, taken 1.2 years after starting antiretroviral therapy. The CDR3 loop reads CASSLDRRGVEAFF. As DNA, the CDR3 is TGTGCCAGCAGCTTAGATCGCCGGGGGGTTGAAGCTTTCTTT.